Reported below is one TCR beta chain. The target antigen is unknown. Averaging approximately 0.11 L, one heparinised blood draw was given by each donor. Expressed TCRB transcripts were sequenced because the isolated RNA had all been reverse transcribed beforehand. The assay was immunoSEQ multiplex PCR, and TCRdb's table has in-frame clones only and misses some. The sample has about 240,000 clones, 25% to 30% seen once. The sample originates from a study of beta chain features in type 1 diabetes. Turning to the study itself: No age, gender or cell yield differences were seen between patients and healthy donors.

Study results and caveats: Fewer junction insertions and more nucleotide deletions appeared in type 1 diabetes patients. In all four CD4+ subsets, TCRB CDR3 length was significantly, moderately reduced in type 1 diabetes.

This receptor was obtained from a man aged 25 to 40 in good health. Material for sequencing was central memory CD4+ T cells from blood.

The CDR3 DNA follows: TGTGCCACCGAGAAGGATACTGAAGCTTTCTTT. Amino acids: CATEKDTEAFF. The chain combines TRBV15 with TRBJ1-1; the D is unclear. The CDR3 sequence is 11 residues long. Trimming removed 8 bases from V and 5 bases from J, with 9 bases in between. The germline gives CDR1 LNHNV, CDR2 YYDKDF (reference sequence). The variable domain in full, completed from reference TRBV15 and TRBJ1-1, reads DAMVIQNPRYQVTQFGKPVTLSCSQTLNHNVMYWYQQKSSQAPKLLFHYYDKDFNNEADTPDNFQSRRPNTSFCFLDIRSPGLGDTAMYLCATEKDTEAFFGQGTRLTVV.